This T cell receptor beta chain emerged from a study of shared clonotypes between healthy human individuals (TCRdb year 2020). Describing the broader study: The cohort comprised two women and a few men aged 18 to 49 years. The study deeply sequenced blood TCR repertoires of five healthy adults to estimate repertoire size and the extent of clonotype sharing between individuals. To increase sequencing depth and limit assay-specific biases, different laboratories used diverse techniques to prepare libraries and sequence TCR repertoires. Between about 0.94 and 10 billion PBMCs per donor were obtained by leukapheresis.

General study outcomes and caveats: Based on pairwise subsampling, the degree of clonotype sharing among donors was expected to be affected by sequencing depth. Because the study included a small number of donors, the genetic and exposure-history diversity represented was limited. Sampling was restricted to blood, and TCR repertoires in tissues likely differ from the TCR repertoires found in blood.

The germline V gene yields SGHDN for CDR1 and FVKESK for CDR2. The CDR3 sequence holds 13 residues, the cysteine and phenylalanine included. Of the read, only the CDR3 DNA is kept; its 39 bases are in frame from base 1. The V and J ends are trimmed by 1 base and 5 bases, leaving 8 bases between them. As concerns this clone: Its antigen remains undetermined. Base qualities are not provided; no much larger clone lies one nucleotide away. Other DNA sequences from this sample encode an identical CDR3 as well.

Donors were healthy HIV-negative adults with no recently reported acute infections or vaccinations. Every donor was a Caucasian adult residing in Nashville, Tennessee, USA. For unsorted samples, 85 million to 100 million PBMCs were counted, and genomic DNA was extracted using the QIAamp DNA Blood Mini kit. Blood was obtained by leukapheresis, after which PBMCs were separated by Ficoll-Histopaque density gradient centrifugation and cryopreserved in liquid nitrogen vapor phase. Using the deep immunoSEQ assay, TCR CDR3 regions were amplified from genomic DNA by multiplex PCR. For each cell subset, the extracted genomic DNA was distributed evenly across all wells of several immunoSEQ 96-well plates, and each plate served as one replicate. Each replicate PCR for unsorted PBMC received roughly 0.3 ug genomic DNA, equal to approximately 30,000 T cell genomes. Unsorted PBMC genomic DNA was sequenced across ten immunoSEQ deep assay plates. The purified libraries were quantified using a Qubit 3.0 fluorometer, sized with a Bioanalyzer 2100, and then quantified again using the KAPA Library Quantification kit. Every immunoSEQ 96-well plate was sequenced on a separate single-read 150-cycle Illumina NextSeq 550 flow cell. As for how the authors treated the data: The immunoSEQ output contained only junctional sequences without quality scores, so filtering could not match that applied to full-length reads. To assign V/J genes and CDR3, sequences were annotated against IMGT germline references using PyIR, a Python wrapper for IgBLAST v1.9. Reads were removed for weak V/J assignments (E-value above 1e-6), missing CDR3, stop codons, out-of-frame junctions, or ambiguous translated residues. V3J clonotypes were defined by identical inferred V gene, J gene, and CDR3 amino acid sequence. To compute the percentage overlap between repertoires, the number of shared unique clonotypes was divided by the size of the smaller repertoire. RTK rarefaction, the Chao1 estimator, and Recon v2.1 estimates of unobserved clonotypes were used to assess repertoire richness. TCRdb re-hosts the immuneACCESS table, in-frame sequences only. Its copies lack some clones; in the studies checked, an unresolved V gene accounts for under half of them, and the cause for the rest is not known. V and J calls and clone size are those listed in that table; D and trimming were worked out from the DNA. The sample yields hundreds of thousands of clones; about 79% were counted once. The ten top clones hold approximately 12% of the sample.

The sequencing sample was made of PBMCs. The receptor was derived from a woman aged 40 to 50 in good health. Some clones in this sample may be carry-over from other donors' samples. The chain uses TRBV14 and TRBJ1-2, and the D gene may be TRBD1, 6 bases matching. The CDR3 region has the sequence CASSQGTGYGYTF. The DNA reads as follows: TGTGCCAGCAGCCAAGGTACAGGGTATGGCTACACCTTC.